The TCR beta chain described here comes from a study of blood T cell repertoires in COVID-19. Study as a whole: Sample material is recorded as cDNA or gDNA derived from T cells, B-cell-depleted T cells, or PBMCs.

The repertoire was sequenced with immunoSEQ multiplex PCR; TCRdb's copy has only in-frame clones and lacks some. The sample lists under 250,000 clones; roughly 75% were seen once. Unmatched junction bases numbered 6, after V lost 10 bases and J lost 5 bases. CDR1 LNHDA and CDR2 SQIVND come from the germline V gene (reference sequence). The CDR3 is 13 amino acids. Sequenced: peripheral blood. This clonotype was obtained from a woman in her seventies with acute or convalescent COVID-19. The chain joins TRBV19 to TRBJ2-5, with 11 bases fitting TRBD1. The CDR3 nucleotides are TGTGCCACCCGGGACAGGGGGTGGGAGACCCAGTACTTC. It yields the protein CATRDRGWETQYF. Variable domain in full (rest from reference TRBV19 and TRBJ2-5): DGGITQSPKYLFRKEGQNVTLSCEQNLNHDAMYWYRQDPGQGLRLIYYSQIVNDFQKGDIAEGYSVSREKKESFPLTVTSAQKNPTAFYLCATRDRGWETQYFGPGTRLLVL.